The 10 T cell receptor beta chains given below trace back to one sample, sequenced in a study of blood T cell repertoires in COVID-19. Profiling relied on immunoSEQ multiplex PCR, and the TCRdb table lists in-frame clones only, not all of them. The sample carries under 85,000 clones, roughly four fifths recorded once. The sequenced sample consisted of peripheral blood. The receptors come from a man aged 25-45 years with COVID-19, enrolled during active disease.

The rearrangement links TRBV9 to TRBJ2-3, with 14 nucleotides matching TRBD2. V gave up 4 bases and J gave up 1 base; unmatched junction bases: 11. CDR1 and CDR2 (germline): SGDLS, YYNGEE. This CDR3 comprises 19 residues. CDR3 loop: CASSQARLAGGPRTDTQYF. The DNA for the CDR3 is TGTGCCAGCAGCCAAGCCCGACTAGCGGGAGGGCCCCGCACAGATACGCAGTATTTT.

The count of this clone is one. The chain joins TRBV4-1 to TRBJ2-1; the D gene is possibly TRBD2 (5 bases). The V end lost 2 bases, the J end lost 1 base, and 15 bases lay between the germline ends. Germline-derived CDR1 and CDR2 are MGHRA and YSYEKL. The CDR3 totals 17 residues. CDR3 nucleotide sequence: TGCGCCAGCAGCCAAACGTCAGTCGGGAAATCCTACAATGAGCAGTTCTTC. It specifies CASSQTSVGKSYNEQFF.

The CDR3 DNA sequence: TGTGCCAGCAGTTACACGTACAGGGGGAATCAGCCCCAGCATTTT. Protein sequence: CASSYTYRGNQPQHF. The genes are TRBV6-5 and TRBJ1-5; TRBD1 agrees at 8 bases. CDR3 length: 15 amino acids. Germline CDR1 MNHEY, CDR2 SVGAGI. The trim removed 2 bases at V and 4 bases at J, leaving 4 bases unmatched.

The table lists this clone with a few counts. The CDR3: CASSVEANTEAFF. CDR3 DNA sequence: TGTGCCAGCAGTGTAGAGGCGAACACTGAAGCTTTCTTT. The rearrangement links TRBV6-4 to TRBJ1-1; D remains ambiguous. Germline V gene sequence: CDR1 MRHNA, CDR2 SNTAGT. This CDR3 is 13 amino acids long. V was cut by 4 bases and J by 1 base, with 7 bases left in between.

The J gene is TRBJ1-1, the V gene TRBV7-3; D remains unclear. Looked up from germline, CDR1 is SGHTA and CDR2 is FQGTGA. The CDR3 has 13 amino acids. Trimming cost V 2 bases and J 0 bases, with 4 bases left between them. As DNA, the CDR3 is TGTGCCAGCAGCTTAGAGGTGAACACTGAAGCTTTCTTT. It yields the protein CASSLEVNTEAFF.

The chain links TRBV30 to TRBJ1-5; 7 positions agree with TRBD1. The CDR3 consists of 13 residues. V was clipped by 3 bases and J by 7 bases; unmatched bases: 6. Looked up from germline, CDR1 is GTSNPN and CDR2 is SVGIG (reference sequence). Here the CDR3 reads CAWSIDRAQPQHF. The CDR3 DNA reads TGTGCCTGGAGCATAGACAGGGCCCAGCCCCAGCATTTT.

V gene TRBV4-2 combines with J gene TRBJ2-1, with TRBD2 matching over 10 bases. The CDR3 covers 17 residues. Per germline, CDR1 LGHNA and CDR2 YNFKEQ. V lost 3 bases, J lost 8 bases, and 13 bases stayed unmatched. CDR3 bases: TGTGCCAGCAGCCAGCAAGCGGGAGGGCCCCCCTGGGATGAGCAGTTCTTC. Protein sequence: CASSQQAGGPPWDEQFF.

This rearrangement joins TRBV5-1 to TRBJ2-2; possibly TRBD1 for D (6 bases). The germline V and J ends were trimmed by 6 bases and 0 bases, with 15 bases remaining between them. CDR1 is SGHRS, CDR2 YFSETQ, per germline. There are 16 residues in the CDR3. The CDR3: CASTTSGHTNTGELFF. CDR3 sequence (DNA): TGCGCCAGCACCACCTCGGGACACACGAACACCGGGGAGCTGTTTTTT.

J is TRBJ2-1 and V is TRBV28; 7 bases fit TRBD1. V shed 2 bases, J shed 2 bases, and the junction held 0 bases outside the gene matches. Germline-derived CDR1 and CDR2 are MDHEN and SYDVKM. The CDR3 runs to 14 residues. CDR3 protein: CASSLQGAYNEQFF. The CDR3 DNA reads as TGTGCCAGCAGTTTACAGGGGGCCTACAATGAGCAGTTCTTC.

The chain carries TRBV10-2 and TRBJ1-6; TRBD1 might be the D (5 bases). Germline CDR1 WSHSY, CDR2 SAAADI. The ends were cut back, 2 bases at V and 7 bases at J, with 6 bases in the middle. This CDR3 has 13 residues. The CDR3 spells CASSEGANSPLHF. DNA of the CDR3: TGCGCCAGCAGTGAGGGGGCAAATTCACCCCTCCACTTT.